This is a list of T cell receptor beta chains from one sample in a study of cytomegalovirus exposure and HLA in healthy donors. The table came from immunoSEQ multiplex PCR; TCRdb's copy has only in-frame clones and leaves some out. The table shows under 90,000 clones, with less than 85% occurring only once. Sequenced material: PBMCs. These receptors were taken from a woman between 45 and 60 years old in good health and CMV-seropositive. CDR3s include the opening cysteine and the closing phenylalanine or tryptophan. D genes are given only for firm matches. Clone sizes are given selectively: once, few, many, or a class where the clone is expanded.

abundance,v_gene,j_gene,d_gene,CDR3nt,CDR3aa
.,TRBV18,TRBJ1-1,.,TGTGCCAGCTCACCAGGGGGCGCAGACACTGAAGCTTTCTTT,CASSPGGADTEAFF
many,TRBV2,TRBJ2-3,TRBD1,TGTGCCAGCAGTGTTGGGACAGGGCCAGATACGCAGTATTTT,CASSVGTGPDTQYF
.,TRBV30,TRBJ1-1,TRBD1,TGTGCCTGGGGACAGGGGATGTGGACTGAAGCTTTCTTT,CAWGQGMWTEAFF
.,TRBV7-9,TRBJ1-1,.,TGTGCCAGCAGCTTAGCAGGGAGGGCTTTCTTT,CASSLAGRAFF
.,TRBV11-2,TRBJ2-7,TRBD1,TGTGCCAGCAGCTTAGGACAGGGGGCGAGCTACGAGCAGTACTTC,CASSLGQGASYEQYF
.,TRBV10-3,TRBJ2-7,TRBD2,TGTGCCGTCAGTGAAGGGCCGCGACTAGCGGCGCAGTACTTC,CAVSEGPRLAAQYF
.,TRBV7-3,TRBJ2-5,.,TGTGCCAGCAGCCCCGTTTGGGGCCCTCAAGAGACCCAGTACTTC,CASSPVWGPQETQYF
.,TRBV11-1,TRBJ2-5,TRBD1,TGTGCCAGCAGCTTAGCCAGGGGGCAGGAGACCCAGTACTTC,CASSLARGQETQYF
.,TRBV10-1,TRBJ2-7,TRBD1,TGCGCCAGCAGTGGGGGGACAGGTGCACCATCCTACGAGCAGTACTTC,CASSGGTGAPSYEQYF
.,TRBV6-5,TRBJ2-2,.,TGTGCCAGCATCTCACAGGGGAGGATGTTTTTT,CASISQGRMFF
.,TRBV4-3,TRBJ1-1,TRBD1,TGCGCCAGCAGCCAAGAACCGGGACAGGGACCCCTGGAAGCTTTCTTT,CASSQEPGQGPLEAFF
.,TRBV12-5,TRBJ2-7,TRBD1,TGTGCTAGTGGTTTGGCCGAGGGGACAGGGGAGCAGTACTTC,CASGLAEGTGEQYF
.,TRBV5-4,TRBJ2-7,.,TGTGCCAGCAGCTCCTTAGACAGCGCAGCCTACGAGCAGTACTTC,CASSSLDSAAYEQYF
few,TRBV7-2,TRBJ1-1,TRBD1,TGTGCCAGCGGGCTCGACAGGGCCGAAGCTTTCTTT,CASGLDRAEAFF
once,TRBV21-1,TRBJ1-5,.,TGTGCCAGCAGCAAAGCTAGTGGAGCCCGGCCGGAGGGTATTCAGCCCCAGCATTTT,CASSKASGARPEGIQPQHF
.,TRBV5-8,TRBJ2-7,.,TGTGCCAGCAGCATCGGACATTCTTCCTACGAGCAGTACTTC,CASSIGHSSYEQYF
.,TRBV7-2,TRBJ2-3,.,TGTGCCAGCAGCTTAGTTGGGGCGACCCGCACAGATACGCAGTATTTT,CASSLVGATRTDTQYF
.,TRBV6-5,TRBJ1-2,TRBD1,TGTGCCAGCAGTAATATGGGGACAGGCCGTTCTGGCTACACCTTC,CASSNMGTGRSGYTF
.,TRBV2,TRBJ1-2,TRBD1,TGTGCCAGCAGTGCCGATCAGGACAGGGCACATGGCTACACCTTC,CASSADQDRAHGYTF
.,TRBV10-3,TRBJ1-4,.,TGTGCCATCAGTGGCGGGGGGGGTACTAATGAAAAACTGTTTTTT,CAISGGGGTNEKLFF
few,TRBV5-1,TRBJ1-6,TRBD1,TGCGCCAGCAGCTTGGGACAGGGGTATAATTCACCCCTCCACTTT,CASSLGQGYNSPLHF
.,TRBV5-1,TRBJ2-5,TRBD2,TGCGCCAGCAGCTTTTTTTCAGCGGGACAAGAGACCCAGTACTTC,CASSFFSAGQETQYF
.,TRBV10-1,TRBJ2-1,TRBD2,TGCGCCAGCAGTGATACCGGGGGGAGAATTTACAATGAGCAGTTCTTC,CASSDTGGRIYNEQFF
.,TRBV27,TRBJ1-5,TRBD1,TGTGCCAGCAGTTCCAGGACAGGCGACTATCAGCCCCAGCATTTT,CASSSRTGDYQPQHF
.,TRBV5-6,TRBJ1-5,.,TGTGCCAGCAGCTTTCGCGGACAGAATAGCAATCAGCCCCAGCATTTT,CASSFRGQNSNQPQHF
.,TRBV4-1,TRBJ2-7,TRBD1,TGCGCCAGCAGCCCCTCAGACAGGGGTAGCTCCTACGAGCAGTACTTC,CASSPSDRGSSYEQYF
.,TRBV4-3,TRBJ1-1,.,TGCGCCAGCAGCCAAGGTCCAGCAGGGATTGAAGCTTTCTTT,CASSQGPAGIEAFF
.,TRBV4-3,TRBJ1-2,TRBD1,TGCGCCAGCAGCCCCTTCGGGACAGGGGGCACCTATGGCTACACCTTC,CASSPFGTGGTYGYTF
.,TRBV27,TRBJ1-2,TRBD1,TGTGCCAGCAGTCGGACAGGTGGACGGTATGGCTACACCTTC,CASSRTGGRYGYTF
.,TRBV2,TRBJ2-2,.,TGTGCCAGCAAGGTTGACGGGATCGGGGAGCTGTTTTTT,CASKVDGIGELFF
few,TRBV5-1,TRBJ2-1,TRBD1,TGCGCCAGCAGCCCAGGACAGGGCCTCAATGAGCAGTTCTTC,CASSPGQGLNEQFF
.,TRBV28,TRBJ2-3,TRBD1,TGTGCCAGCAGCTCAGGACAGGACACAGATACGCAGTATTTT,CASSSGQDTDTQYF
.,TRBV10-1,TRBJ2-7,.,TGCGCCAGCAGTGATTTCCCTGACTCCTACGAGCAGTACTTC,CASSDFPDSYEQYF
.,TRBV27,TRBJ2-7,.,TGTGCCAGCAGTTTAGCGCCTAGCTCCTACGAGCAGTACTTC,CASSLAPSSYEQYF
.,TRBV6-4,TRBJ2-2,.,TGTGCCAGCAGTGTCGTGGGGGGCACCGGGGAGCTGTTTTTT,CASSVVGGTGELFF
.,TRBV7-6,TRBJ1-1,TRBD1,TGTGCCAGCAGCACCCGGGACAGTGAAGCTTTCTTT,CASSTRDSEAFF
.,TRBV28,TRBJ1-1,.,TGTGCCAGCAGTTTAGGTCCGACAGAACGACTGGGTGAAGCTTTCTTT,CASSLGPTERLGEAFF
.,TRBV29-1,TRBJ2-3,.,TGCAGCGTTGTTGGGGGGGGCGCTTATACGCAGTATTTT,CSVVGGGAYTQYF
.,TRBV28,TRBJ2-7,TRBD1,TGTGCCAGCAGTTCATCAGGGGGCGCGTACGAGCAGTACTTC,CASSSSGGAYEQYF
.,TRBV18,TRBJ1-1,TRBD1,TGTGCCAGCTCACCCCAGACAGGGCACACTGAAGCTTTCTTT,CASSPQTGHTEAFF
once,TRBV7-8,TRBJ2-7,TRBD1,TGTGCCAGCAGCTTTGACGGTGGACAGGGGAGCTCCTACGAGCAGTACTTC,CASSFDGGQGSSYEQYF
.,TRBV5-6,TRBJ1-2,TRBD1,TGTGCCAGCACATGGGACAGTGGCGGCTATGGCTACACCTTC,CASTWDSGGYGYTF
few,TRBV28,TRBJ1-4,.,TGTGCCAGCAGTTCAGGGTCTTCAAATGAAAAACTGTTTTTT,CASSSGSSNEKLFF
.,TRBV2,TRBJ1-5,.,TGTGCCAGCAGTCTCCTCCTGGGGGGGTTGGGTCAGCCCCAGCATTTT,CASSLLLGGLGQPQHF
.,TRBV4-1,TRBJ2-1,TRBD2,TGCGCCAGCAGCTACCTGACTAGCGGGATTCGGGAGCAGTTCTTC,CASSYLTSGIREQFF
.,TRBV28,TRBJ2-3,.,TGTGCCAGCAGTTTTATACAGGGAACAGATACGCAGTATTTT,CASSFIQGTDTQYF
.,TRBV7-2,TRBJ2-1,.,TGTGCCAGCAGCGATCGACGTCGGGGAAATGAGCAGTTCTTC,CASSDRRRGNEQFF
.,TRBV28,TRBJ1-6,TRBD1,TGTGCCAGCAGCCGACAGGGTTATAATTCACCCCTCCACTTT,CASSRQGYNSPLHF
.,TRBV30,TRBJ1-6,TRBD1,TGTGCCTGGAGTGCGCAGACAGGGCTGAATTCACCCCTCCACTTT,CAWSAQTGLNSPLHF
.,TRBV28,TRBJ2-7,.,TGTGCCAGCAGTTCCCTAGGGGGGGTTACAGGCCCTTCCCATCTCGAGCAGTACTTC,CASSSLGGVTGPSHLEQYF
.,TRBV19,TRBJ1-5,TRBD1,TGTGCCAGCACAGACCGGGACAGGGGAGGGAATCAGCCCCAGCATTTT,CASTDRDRGGNQPQHF
.,TRBV4-1,TRBJ1-1,.,TGCGCCAGCAGCCAAGATATCGCAGGGACAAACACTGAAGCTTTCTTT,CASSQDIAGTNTEAFF
few,TRBV2,TRBJ2-1,.,TGTGCCAGCAGCGTGACTACCTACAATGAGCAGTTCTTC,CASSVTTYNEQFF
.,TRBV7-9,TRBJ2-5,.,TGTGCCAGCAGCTTTAGACAGCAAGAGACCCAGTACTTC,CASSFRQQETQYF
.,TRBV5-1,TRBJ2-7,TRBD2,TGCGCCAGCAGCTTGGGTATTAGCGGGAACGAGCAGTACTTC,CASSLGISGNEQYF
once,TRBV11-3,TRBJ2-7,.,TGTGCCAGCAGCTTAGATCCGCCAGGGGAGCAGTACTTC,CASSLDPPGEQYF
.,TRBV5-1,TRBJ2-2,TRBD2,TGCGCCAGCAGCCCCGGGGCTAGCGGGTACACCGGGGAGCTGTTTTTT,CASSPGASGYTGELFF
.,TRBV14,TRBJ2-7,.,TGTGCCAGCAGCCAAGATCTGAAGGGAGGGACACAGTACTTC,CASSQDLKGGTQYF